This T cell receptor beta chain was retrieved from a study of blood T cells in healthy people across ages. Broader study findings: It was not known whether donors were CMV positive (a possible confounder of expanded clonotype changes).

The V gene's germline CDR1 is SGDLS and CDR2 YYNGEE. The CDR3 extends over 18 amino acids. After removal of 4 bases from V and 1 base from J, the junction contained 3 bases not matched to a gene. This clonotype was counted a few times. Its target is not known. For the second PCR, which ran for about 7 to 11 cycles, a sample-barcoded 5' primer and a J-beta primer mix were used. Every cDNA molecule carried a tag from a template-switch adaptor bearing 12 random nucleotides. TCRdb reprocessed the 5' RACE reads with MiXCR, giving one entry per CDR3 protein. The data show 580,000 or so distinct CDR3 sequences, 45% to 55% seen once. Samples each yielded at least 5 micrograms of total RNA.

Material: blood. The origin of this receptor is an elderly man in good health. The chain recombines TRBV9 with TRBJ2-6; 15 nucleotides agree with TRBD2. The CDR3 nucleotides are TGTGCCAGCAGCCTTGGACTAGCGGGAGGGTCTGGGGCCAACGTCCTGACTTTC. This codes for CASSLGLAGGSGANVLTF.